The rows below give T cell receptor beta chains drawn from one sample of a study of T cells in localized non-small cell lung cancer. Libraries were prepared by immunoSEQ multiplex PCR; TCRdb keeps only in-frame clonotypes and omits some of them. Among 65,000 to 95,000 clones listed, around three quarters were seen once. The source was PBMCs, collected before any cancer treatment. The source is a man between 40 and 70 years old with stage II squamous cell lung carcinoma. Both conserved end residues are trimmed from each CDR3.

TRBV2	TRBJ1-6	11	ASSVYSSSPLH
TRBV13	TRBJ1-1	10	ASSRGETEAF
TRBV6-4	TRBJ2-1	13	ASSDSGDSPNEQF
TRBV6-5	TRBJ1-2	12	ASSSPGRAHGYT
TRBV11-2	TRBJ1-2	10	ASSHRGGGYT
TRBV28	TRBJ1-1	11	ASRPHMNTEAF
TRBV7-8	TRBJ2-7	13	ASSSQRFVQSEQY
TRBV18	TRBJ2-7	11	ASSPTTVYEQY
TRBV18	TRBJ2-3	14	ASSVLAGVGTDTQY
TRBV30	TRBJ1-4	12	AWSRGMSNEKLF
TRBV19	TRBJ2-2	12	ASLGFANTGELF
TRBV18	TRBJ1-2	14	ASSPYLTGKEDGYT
TRBV9	TRBJ1-2	13	ASSGRWGQGYGYT
TRBV5-8	TRBJ2-1	14	ASRPRLAGPHNEQF
TRBV5-1	TRBJ2-7	14	ASSFAADRGTYEQY
TRBV5-1	TRBJ1-3	11	ASKDTTGNTIY
TRBV6-1	TRBJ1-5	13	ASSASGTAAGAQH
TRBV4-1	TRBJ1-1	11	ASSLQGGTEAF
TRBV6-1	TRBJ2-7	11	ASPGQPWGEQY
TRBV6-5	TRBJ1-2	11	ASSHDRDYGYT